Sequencing of this TCR beta chain was carried out in a study of blood T cell repertoires in COVID-19. Background on the study: Samples representing acute and convalescent COVID-19 were sourced from the United States, Italy and Spain.

Using immunoSEQ multiplex PCR, the repertoire was profiled, and TCRdb retains in-frame clones only, with some absent. The table shows around 94,000 clones, with around four fifths occurring only once. Trimming shortened V by 2 bases and J by 9 bases, and 11 bases separated the two germline ends. This CDR3 comprises 14 residues. Germline V CDR1 and CDR2: LGHNA, YSLEER. The rearrangement joins TRBV4-3 to TRBJ1-6; D uncertain. The TCR originated in a man aged 40-50 years with active or convalescent COVID-19. The source material was peripheral blood. In DNA form, the CDR3 reads TGCGCCAGCAGCCAAACGGGTAGTGGTTCACCCCTCCACTTT. Protein: CASSQTGSGSPLHF.